These 9 T cell receptor beta chains originate from one sample sequenced in a study of CD8 T cells in Susac syndrome. Random hexamers were used to reverse transcribe an amount of roughly 0.5 to 1 ug RNA. TCRdb ran MiXCR on the immunoSEQ multiplex PCR reads and lists one entry per CDR3 protein. The table lists 200,000 or so distinct CDR3 sequences, roughly 96% of them singletons. Source material: CD4+ T cells from PBMCs. All receptors come from a human donor with multiple sclerosis.

For the CDR3, the DNA is TGTGCCAGCAGTTACGGACTAGCGGGAGGGAATTTACAAGAGACCCAGTACTTC. Protein sequence: CASSYGLAGGNLQETQYF. The chain is built from TRBV27 and TRBJ2-5, with 15 bases aligning to TRBD2. Germline trimming cut 4 bases from V and 2 bases from J; bases unmatched to any gene: 8. Germline assignment: CDR1 MNHEY and CDR2 SMNVEV (reference sequence). The CDR3 length is 18 residues.

The rearrangement joins TRBV6-5 to TRBJ2-5; D gene ambiguous. This CDR3 has 14 amino acids. The germline V gene encodes CDR1 MNHEY and CDR2 SVGAGI. Trimming cost V 6 bases and J 1 base, with 12 bases left between them. The CDR3 region has the DNA TGTGCCAGCAGGCGACACACAGCCCAAGAGACCCAGTACTTC. Its protein is CASRRHTAQETQYF.

This clonotype has just one count. This chain uses TRBV24-1 with TRBJ2-7, with 7 bases that match TRBD2. V lost 5 bases, J lost 10 bases, and 7 bases stayed unmatched. There are 12 residues in the CDR3. Per the germline V gene, CDR1 is KGHDR and CDR2 is SFDVKD. CDR3 sequence reads: CATSAASGIQYF. The CDR3 nucleotides are TGTGCCACCAGTGCCGCAAGCGGGATCCAGTACTTC.

The chain couples TRBV12-3 or TRBV12-4 to TRBJ2-7; either TRBD1 or TRBD2 may supply D (5 bases each). V was shortened by 6 bases and J by 6 bases, with 15 bases between the two germline ends. The CDR3 loop spans 13 amino acids. The DNA for the CDR3 is TGTGCCAGCAGATTGGCAGGGACGGGCGAGCAGTACTTC. It codes for CASRLAGTGEQYF.

The chain uses TRBV29-1 and TRBJ2-2, with TRBD1 matching 9 bases. V lost 6 bases and J lost 4; bases outside the gene matches: 9. The CDR3 totals 15 residues. Germline assignment: CDR1 SQVTM and CDR2 ANQGSEA. The CDR3 is CSVETGGRSTGELFF. In nucleotides, the CDR3 is TGCAGCGTGGAAACAGGGGGCAGAAGCACCGGGGAGCTGTTTTTT.

The rearrangement uses TRBV30 and TRBJ1-2; D not certain. V lost 5 bases, J lost 2 bases, and 9 bases lay in between. The CDR3 is 12 amino acids. Germline V gives CDR1 GTSNPN, CDR2 SVGIG (reference sequence). The CDR3 DNA reads TGTGCCTGGGGCCCCAGGAACTATGGCTACACCTTC. Translation: CAWGPRNYGYTF.

The chain has TRBV20-1 and TRBJ2-7; 9 nucleotides align to TRBD2. The CDR3 has 17 amino acids. The germline CDR1 and CDR2 sequences are DFQATT and SNEGSKA (reference sequence). Trimming at V came to 3 bases and at J to 1 base, leaving 13 bases not matched to a gene. The CDR3 loop is CSASGLAGRIGSYEQYF. In DNA, the CDR3 is TGCAGTGCTAGTGGGCTAGCGGGACGGATTGGGTCCTACGAGCAGTACTTC.

The rearrangement uses TRBV3-1 and TRBJ2-7; D call uncertain. Per the germline V gene, CDR1 is LGHDT and CDR2 is YNNKEL (reference sequence). The CDR3 is made up of 14 amino acids. Trimming cost V 10 bases and J 6 bases, with 22 bases left between them. Written as DNA, the CDR3 is TGTGCCACAAGAATACACGGTGCAGACGGCGAGCAGTACTTC. Translated: CATRIHGADGEQYF.

The rearrangement links TRBV7-9 to TRBJ1-2; D uncertain. V gave up 6 bases and J gave up 1 base, with 15 bases separating them. This CDR3 contains 15 residues. The germline V gene encodes CDR1 SEHNR and CDR2 FQNEAQ (reference sequence). Written as DNA, the CDR3 is TGTGCCAGCAGGGCGTCGGGTCAACATAACTATGGCTACACCTTC. Protein product: CASRASGQHNYGYTF.